This T cell receptor beta chain was found in a study of PD-L1 blockade in urothelial cancer. At the level of the study: When blood samples were assessed, the median T cell count was approximately 140,000.

Clones were read by immunoSEQ multiplex PCR, and TCRdb kept only the in-frame ones, dropping some. The profile shows around 33,000 clones, almost 85% of them singletons. CDR3 length: 12 residues. Germline V gene sequence: CDR1 SQVTM, CDR2 ANQGSEA. V lost 6 bases, J lost 6 bases, and 4 bases stayed unmatched. Sample: PBMCs, taken around atezolizumab (anti-PD-L1) treatment. The clonotype originates from a man between 65 and 85 years old with urothelial cancer. The V call is TRBV29-1, the J call TRBJ2-1; 8 positions match TRBD1. The CDR3 sequence: CSVDRVTNEQFF. The CDR3 DNA reads as TGCAGCGTGGACAGGGTTACCAATGAGCAGTTCTTC.